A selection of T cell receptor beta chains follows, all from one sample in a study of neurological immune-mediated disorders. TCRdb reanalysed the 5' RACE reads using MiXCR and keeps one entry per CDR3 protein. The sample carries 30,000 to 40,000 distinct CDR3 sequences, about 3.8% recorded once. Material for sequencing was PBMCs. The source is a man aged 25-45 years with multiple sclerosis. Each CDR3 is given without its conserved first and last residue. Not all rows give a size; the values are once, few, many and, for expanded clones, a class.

cdr3_aa: ASSRVENIQY; clone_size: many; v_call: TRBV5-1
cdr3_aa: ASSFHPQGVQH; clone_size: many; v_call: TRBV27
cdr3_aa: ATSTDREADGYT; clone_size: many; v_call: TRBV15
cdr3_aa: ASRLSGRGSYEQY; clone_size: few; v_call: TRBV6-2/TRBV6-3
cdr3_aa: ASSLVPLTGLDYGYT; clone_size: -; v_call: TRBV5-1
cdr3_aa: ASSLGTVLYNEQF; clone_size: many; v_call: TRBV27
cdr3_aa: SARDVAGPGYNEQF; clone_size: many; v_call: TRBV20-1
cdr3_aa: ASSLAGRRTTEAF; clone_size: few; v_call: TRBV5-1
cdr3_aa: ASSLDRGNGYT; clone_size: many; v_call: TRBV5-1
cdr3_aa: ASLPPAGASYEQY; clone_size: few; v_call: TRBV18
cdr3_aa: SAVDHSGGPETQY; clone_size: few; v_call: TRBV20-1
cdr3_aa: ASSYRGTYNTEAF; clone_size: many; v_call: TRBV5-6
cdr3_aa: ASSQPGQGGTEAF; clone_size: many; v_call: TRBV7-9
cdr3_aa: ASSLEADTQY; clone_size: many; v_call: TRBV5-1
cdr3_aa: ASSDSLAGGNEQF; clone_size: many; v_call: TRBV6-4
cdr3_aa: SARRLGRGPTDTQY; clone_size: many; v_call: TRBV20-1
cdr3_aa: ASSRRGYEQY; clone_size: many; v_call: TRBV6-2/TRBV6-3
cdr3_aa: ATSRKVPGQGWSNQPQH; clone_size: many; v_call: TRBV15
cdr3_aa: ASSDPGQGTNYGYT; clone_size: many; v_call: TRBV2
cdr3_aa: ASSEALVGGQF; clone_size: many; v_call: TRBV6-1
cdr3_aa: ASSSRDRASEKLF; clone_size: many; v_call: TRBV12-3/TRBV12-4
cdr3_aa: ASSPNGGDSPLH; clone_size: many; v_call: TRBV3-1
cdr3_aa: ASSSHRDLYGYT; clone_size: many; v_call: TRBV7-6